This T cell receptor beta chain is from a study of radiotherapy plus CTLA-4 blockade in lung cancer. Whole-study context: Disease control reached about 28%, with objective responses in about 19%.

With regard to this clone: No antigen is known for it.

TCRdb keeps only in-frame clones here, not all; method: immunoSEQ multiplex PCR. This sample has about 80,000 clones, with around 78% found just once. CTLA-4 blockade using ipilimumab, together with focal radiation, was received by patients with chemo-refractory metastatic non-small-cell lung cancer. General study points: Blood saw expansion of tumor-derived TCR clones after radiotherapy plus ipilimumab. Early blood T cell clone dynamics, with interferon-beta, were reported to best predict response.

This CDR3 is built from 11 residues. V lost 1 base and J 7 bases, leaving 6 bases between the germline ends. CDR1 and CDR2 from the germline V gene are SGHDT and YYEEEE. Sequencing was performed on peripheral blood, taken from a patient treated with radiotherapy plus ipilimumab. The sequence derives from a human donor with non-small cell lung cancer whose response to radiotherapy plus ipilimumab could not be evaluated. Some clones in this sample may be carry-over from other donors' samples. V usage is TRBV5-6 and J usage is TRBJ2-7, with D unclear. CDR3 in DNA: TGTGCCAGCAGCTTGTCGCGGGAGCAGTACTTC. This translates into CASSLSREQYF.